This T cell receptor (beta chain) was recorded in a study of blood T cell repertoires in COVID-19. In the study overall: The cDNA or gDNA used as material had been derived from T cells, B-cell-depleted T cells, or PBMCs.

As handled by the study authors: By means of reference gene primer amplification, nucleated cell counts were estimated. Clones were sequenced by immunoSEQ multiplex PCR, and TCRdb holds only the in-frame ones, with some missing. V, J and clone size derive from that table, while D and trimming were established from the DNA sequence. The table shows 300,000 to 450,000 clones, with around 87% occurring only once. The germline CDR1 and CDR2 sequences are MNHEY and SVGAGI. The length of the CDR3 is 15 residues. The ends were cut back, 6 bases at V and 0 bases at J, with 11 bases in the middle. The Seattle patients, enrolled during active infection, were followed longitudinally.

The sequencing input was peripheral blood. The chain uses TRBV6-5 and TRBJ1-4; D gene ambiguous. This clonotype was sampled from a woman aged 60-70 years with COVID-19, enrolled during active disease. The CDR3 DNA follows: TGTGCCAGCAGCCACGGCGGGGCAACTAATGAAAAACTGTTTTTT. Protein product: CASSHGGATNEKLFF.